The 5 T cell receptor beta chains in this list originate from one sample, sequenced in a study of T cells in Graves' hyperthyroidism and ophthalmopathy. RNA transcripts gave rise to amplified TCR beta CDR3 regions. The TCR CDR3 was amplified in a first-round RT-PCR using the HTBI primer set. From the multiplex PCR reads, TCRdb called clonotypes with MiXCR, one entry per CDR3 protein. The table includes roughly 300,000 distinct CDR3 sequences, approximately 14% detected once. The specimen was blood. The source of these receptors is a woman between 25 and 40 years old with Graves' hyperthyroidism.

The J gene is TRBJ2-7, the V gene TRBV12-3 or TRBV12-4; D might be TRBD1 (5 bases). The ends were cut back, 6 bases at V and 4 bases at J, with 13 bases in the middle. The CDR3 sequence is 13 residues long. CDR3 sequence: CASSSEDSYEQYF. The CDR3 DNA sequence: TGTGCCAGCAGCTCTGAAGACAGTTACGAGCAGTACTTC.

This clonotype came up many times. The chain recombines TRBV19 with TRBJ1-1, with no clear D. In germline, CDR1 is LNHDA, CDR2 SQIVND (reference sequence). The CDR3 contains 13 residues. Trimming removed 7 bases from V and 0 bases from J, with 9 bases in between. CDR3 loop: CASTRQMNTEAFF. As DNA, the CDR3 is TGTGCCAGTACAAGACAAATGAACACTGAAGCTTTCTTT.

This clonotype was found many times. The CDR3 loop reads CAISVLAGAYNEQFF. CDR3 bases: TGTGCCATCAGTGTGCTAGCGGGAGCCTACAATGAGCAGTTCTTC. This chain connects TRBV10-3 to TRBJ2-1, with 10 nucleotides matching TRBD2. Germline CDR1 ENHRY, CDR2 SYGVKD. Germline trimming cut 4 bases from V and 2 bases from J; bases unmatched to any gene: 2. CDR3 length equals 15 residues.

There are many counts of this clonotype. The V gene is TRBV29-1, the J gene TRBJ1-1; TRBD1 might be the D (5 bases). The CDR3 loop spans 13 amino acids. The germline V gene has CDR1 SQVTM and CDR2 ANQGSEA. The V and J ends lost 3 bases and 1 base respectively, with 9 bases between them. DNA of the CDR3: TGCAGCGTTGACCGGGGCGGGAACACTGAAGCTTTCTTT. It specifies CSVDRGGNTEAFF.

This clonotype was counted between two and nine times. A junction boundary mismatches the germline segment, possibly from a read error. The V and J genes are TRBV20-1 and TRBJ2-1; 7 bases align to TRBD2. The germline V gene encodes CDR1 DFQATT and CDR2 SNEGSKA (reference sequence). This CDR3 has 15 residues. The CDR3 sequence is CSAEWGGDPYNGQFF. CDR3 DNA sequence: TGCAGTGCCGAGTGGGGGGGGGATCCATACAATGGGCAGTTCTTC.